This TCR beta chain was sequenced during a study of post-analysis software for immune sequencing data. Looking at the study overall: Some patients lacked subtype; others had relapsing-remitting, secondary progressive or progressive-relapsing disease. Whole-study results and caveats: A handful of TRBV segments were significantly more frequent in patients than in controls. TRBV5-6, TRBV5-1 and TRBV20-1 were among these segments. Strong co-clustering by F measure was seen for same-batch samples.

This clonotype was recorded at least ten times. Its antigen remains unidentified. Incorporated into the TCR beta cDNA libraries were unique molecular identifiers, which served to reduce PCR and sequencing biases. Roughly 0.5 million cDNA molecules were obtained from approximately 1 to 10 million T cells. TCRdb passed the PCR reads through MiXCR, listing each CDR3 protein once. The sample consists of approximately 250,000 distinct CDR3 sequences, about 40% of them appearing once. This CDR3 is 18 amino acids long. Looked up from germline, CDR1 is ENHRY and CDR2 is SYGVKD. V was pared by 2 bases and J by 2 bases, with 20 bases between.

The sequencing sample was made of blood. V usage is TRBV10-3 and J usage is TRBJ2-3; TRBD2 might be the D (5 bases). The receptor comes from a girl under 18 with multiple sclerosis. For the CDR3, the DNA is TGTGCCATCAGTGAGATTTTCAAGGTTTCAGCGGCCACAGATACGCAGTATTTT. It is translated as CAISEIFKVSAATDTQYF.